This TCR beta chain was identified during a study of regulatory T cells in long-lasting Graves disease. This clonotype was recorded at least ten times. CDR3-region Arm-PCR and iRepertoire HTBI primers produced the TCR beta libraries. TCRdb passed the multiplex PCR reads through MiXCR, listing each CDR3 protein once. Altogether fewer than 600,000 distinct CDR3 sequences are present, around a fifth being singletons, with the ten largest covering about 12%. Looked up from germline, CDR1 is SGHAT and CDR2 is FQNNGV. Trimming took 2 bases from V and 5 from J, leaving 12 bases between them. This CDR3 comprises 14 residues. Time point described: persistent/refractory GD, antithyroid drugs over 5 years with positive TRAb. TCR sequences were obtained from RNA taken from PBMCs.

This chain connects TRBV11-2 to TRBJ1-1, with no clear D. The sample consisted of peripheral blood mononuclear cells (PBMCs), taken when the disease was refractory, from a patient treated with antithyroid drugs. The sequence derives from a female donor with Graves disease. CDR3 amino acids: CASSLPGENTEAFF. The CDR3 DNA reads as TGTGCCAGCAGCTTACCCGGCGAGAATACTGAAGCTTTCTTT.